Sequencing of this T cell receptor (beta chain) was carried out in a study of Ad26.COV2.S vaccination and SARS-CoV-2 variants. General observations from the study: Spike-specific TCR breadth ran higher among vaccine recipients than placebo recipients.

As for this clone: Its antigen is unknown.

The CDR3 is 14 residues long. CDR1 MDHEN and CDR2 SYDVKM come from the germline V gene. Losses at the gene ends were 6 bases for V and 4 bases for J; bases not matched to a gene: 3. The treatment is: over 15 received Ad26.COV2.S at low or high dose, single or two shots; roughly five received placebo; per-sample allocation not given. Samples were taken on day 63 after the first vaccine or placebo injection. Clones were sequenced by immunoSEQ multiplex PCR, and TCRdb holds only the in-frame ones, with some missing. The sample includes roughly 300,000 clones, approximately 86% seen only once; the top ten take approximately 12%.

The receptor was derived from a person aged 18 to 65 who received the Ad26.COV2.S COVID-19 vaccine or a placebo. The chain employs TRBV28 and TRBJ2-1; 10 bases map to TRBD2. The sample was peripheral blood, taken in a trial of Ad26.COV2.S vaccine versus placebo. CDR3 DNA: TGTGCCAGCAGCCTAGCGGGAGATTACAATGAGCAGTTCTTC. It is translated as CASSLAGDYNEQFF.